This is a list of T cell receptor beta chains from one sample in a study of PD-1 blockade in classical Hodgkin lymphoma. TCRdb's copy holds only in-frame clones and misses some; the assay was immunoSEQ multiplex PCR. There are just over 60,000 clones in the sample; 88% occur only once, and around 13% lies in the top ten. The sample in question was peripheral blood mononuclear cells (PBMCs), obtained at baseline. All receptors come from a human donor with classical Hodgkin lymphoma. Each CDR3 is given with its conserved first and last residue. A D gene is named only where the DNA matches it firmly. For some rows the clone size is stated as once, few or many, or as a class when expanded; others skip it.

D,J,size,V,CDR3,DNA
TRBD1,TRBJ1-4,-,TRBV4-3,CASSQLQGAWEKLFF,TGCGCCAGCAGCCAATTACAGGGGGCTTGGGAAAAACTGTTTTTT
TRBD2,TRBJ2-1,-,TRBV5-1,CASSDTGGDYNEQFF,TGCGCCAGCAGCGACACGGGGGGTGACTACAATGAGCAGTTCTTC
TRBD1,TRBJ1-5,-,TRBV7-8,CASSPYRGTGDNQPQHF,TGTGCCAGCAGCCCGTATCGGGGGACAGGGGATAATCAGCCCCAGCATTTT
TRBD2,TRBJ2-1,-,TRBV6-6,CASSYPLAGDFNEQFF,TGTGCCAGCAGTTACCCACTAGCGGGGGATTTCAATGAGCAGTTCTTC
-,TRBJ2-7,-,TRBV5-4,CASSFDKGTYEQYF,TGTGCCAGCAGCTTCGACAAGGGCACCTACGAGCAGTACTTC
TRBD2,TRBJ2-7,-,TRBV7-8,CASSFPGTINEQYF,TGTGCCAGCAGCTTCCCCGGGACTATTAACGAGCAGTACTTC
-,TRBJ1-1,-,TRBV7-3,CASTHDRRGTEAFF,TGTGCCAGCACACACGACAGGAGGGGCACTGAAGCTTTCTTT
TRBD2,TRBJ2-7,-,TRBV4-3,CASSQEKSSGGFSYEQYF,TGCGCCAGCAGCCAAGAGAAAAGTAGCGGGGGGTTTTCCTACGAGCAGTACTTC
-,TRBJ1-5,-,TRBV6-4,CASSETDNQPQHF,TGTGCCAGCAGTGAGACAGACAATCAGCCCCAGCATTTT
-,TRBJ2-1,-,TRBV30,CAWSGQVNEQFF,TGTGCCTGGAGTGGCCAGGTTAATGAGCAGTTCTTC
-,TRBJ1-1,-,TRBV6-6,CASSYAVFRAEAFF,TGTGCCAGCAGTTACGCCGTATTTAGGGCTGAAGCTTTCTTT
-,TRBJ2-1,-,TRBV7-8,CASSLDRNNEQFF,TGTGCCAGCAGCTTAGATCGAAACAATGAGCAGTTCTTC
-,TRBJ2-1,-,TRBV6-1,CASSLGTDYNEQFF,TGTGCCAGCAGTCTGGGGACTGACTACAATGAGCAGTTCTTC
-,TRBJ2-6,-,TRBV7-9,CASSLGVRGANVLTF,TGTGCCAGCAGCTTAGGGGTGCGGGGGGCCAACGTCCTGACTTTC
TRBD2,TRBJ2-3,-,TRBV6-5,CASSPFSGGTDTQYF,TGTGCCAGCAGTCCCTTTAGCGGGGGCACAGATACGCAGTATTTT
-,TRBJ1-4,-,TRBV29-1,CSCRGERSMNEKLFF,TGCAGCTGTCGGGGGGAGAGGAGTATGAATGAAAAACTGTTTTTT
TRBD1,TRBJ1-2,-,TRBV4-2,CASSPQSGGGYGYTF,TGTGCCAGCAGCCCACAATCAGGGGGCGGCTATGGCTACACCTTC
TRBD1,TRBJ1-5,-,TRBV19,CASSAGQGTVPDQPQHF,TGTGCCAGTAGTGCTGGACAGGGAACCGTCCCCGATCAGCCCCAGCATTTT
-,TRBJ2-4,-,TRBV30,CAWSVRGRRLAKNIQYF,TGTGCCTGGAGTGTCAGGGGACGGAGATTAGCCAAAAACATTCAGTACTTC
-,TRBJ1-1,-,TRBV4-3,CASSQVQDSYTEAFF,TGCGCCAGCAGCCAAGTACAGGACAGTTACACTGAAGCTTTCTTT
TRBD1,TRBJ1-2,-,TRBV10-2,CASSGMTGANYGYTF,TGCGCCAGCAGTGGGATGACAGGGGCCAACTATGGCTACACCTTC
-,TRBJ1-5,-,TRBV7-8,CASSTFRFRSNQPQHF,TGTGCCAGCAGCACATTCCGTTTTCGCAGCAATCAGCCCCAGCATTTT
-,TRBJ2-1,-,TRBV5-1,CASSLDRRTPSHNEQFF,TGCGCCAGCAGCTTGGATAGGAGAACCCCTTCCCACAATGAGCAGTTCTTC
-,TRBJ2-3,-,TRBV2,CASSDAALRSTDTQYF,TGTGCCAGCAGTGATGCGGCCCTGCGTAGCACAGATACGCAGTATTTT
TRBD1,TRBJ2-3,-,TRBV5-1,CASSQDRGIGETDTQYF,TGCGCCAGCAGTCAGGACAGGGGCATTGGAGAGACAGATACGCAGTATTTT
-,TRBJ2-1,once,TRBV7-9,CASSLGAGLTYNEQFF,TGTGCCAGCAGCTTAGGTGCCGGACTGACCTACAATGAGCAGTTCTTC
TRBD1,TRBJ1-4,-,TRBV19,CASSPGQLNEKLFF,TGTGCCAGCTCACCGGGACAGCTTAATGAAAAACTGTTTTTT
-,TRBJ2-2,-,TRBV5-6,CASSSNTGELFF,TGTGCCAGCAGCTCCAACACCGGGGAGCTGTTTTTT
-,TRBJ1-1,-,TRBV6-5,CASSYGSAAEAFF,TGTGCCAGCAGTTACGGCTCGGCGGCTGAAGCTTTCTTT